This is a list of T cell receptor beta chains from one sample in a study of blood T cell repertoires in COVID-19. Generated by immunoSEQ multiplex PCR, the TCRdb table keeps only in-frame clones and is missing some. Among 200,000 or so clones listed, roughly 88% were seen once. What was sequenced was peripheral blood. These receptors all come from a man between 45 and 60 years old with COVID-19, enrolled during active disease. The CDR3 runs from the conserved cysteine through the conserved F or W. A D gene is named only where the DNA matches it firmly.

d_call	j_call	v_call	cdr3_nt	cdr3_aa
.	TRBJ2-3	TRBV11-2	TGTGCCAGCAGCTGGACAGCCCAATCGGGTACGCAGTATTTT	CASSWTAQSGTQYF
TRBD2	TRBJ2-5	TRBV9	TGTGCCAGCAGCCCCTCGCGGGGGAGGGAGACCCAGTACTTC	CASSPSRGRETQYF
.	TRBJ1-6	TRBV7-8	TGTGCCAGCAGCAAGGCGGGACTTTTTAATTCACCCCTCCACTTT	CASSKAGLFNSPLHF
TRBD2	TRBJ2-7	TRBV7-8	TGTGCCAGCAGCGCGCCGGGACTAGCGGGAGGCTCCGAGCAGTACTTC	CASSAPGLAGGSEQYF
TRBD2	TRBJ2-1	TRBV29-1	TGCAGCGTGCCGGGACTAGCGTACAATGAGCAGTTCTTC	CSVPGLAYNEQFF
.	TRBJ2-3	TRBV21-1	TGTGCCAGCAGCACAGACAACAGAGATACGCAGTATTTT	CASSTDNRDTQYF
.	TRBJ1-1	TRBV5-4	TGTGCCAGCAGCCCACGCAACTACATTACAGACCAGGGAACTGAAGCTTTCTTT	CASSPRNYITDQGTEAFF
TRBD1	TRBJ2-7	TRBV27	TGTGCCAGCAGTTTATCGGGACAGGGTGCATCCTACGAGCAGTACTTC	CASSLSGQGASYEQYF
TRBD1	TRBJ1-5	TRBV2	TGTGCCAGCAGATTACAGGGGGCTAGCAATCAGCCCCAGCATTTT	CASRLQGASNQPQHF
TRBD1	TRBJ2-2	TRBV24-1	TGTGCCACAAGGACAGGGAGATTTTCGTTCACCGGGGAGCTGTTTTTT	CATRTGRFSFTGELFF
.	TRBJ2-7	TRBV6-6	TGTGCCAGCAGTTACTCGACACGGACAGTCGACGAGCAGTACTTC	CASSYSTRTVDEQYF
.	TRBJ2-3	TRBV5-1	TGCGCCAGCAGCTTGGGGGCCGATACGCAGTATTTT	CASSLGADTQYF
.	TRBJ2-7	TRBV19	TGTGCCAGTAGTTCCCGACACGGCTACGAGCAGTACTTC	CASSSRHGYEQYF
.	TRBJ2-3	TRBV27	TGTGCCAGCAGTCCCTGGACTGGGGCAGATACGCAGTATTTT	CASSPWTGADTQYF
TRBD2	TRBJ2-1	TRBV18	TGTGCCAGCTCAAGGGGACTAGCGGGGGGAATCTCCTACAATGAGCAGTTCTTC	CASSRGLAGGISYNEQFF
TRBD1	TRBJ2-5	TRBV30	TGTGCCTGGAGTGTGGACAGGGGTATGGGGACCCAGTACTTC	CAWSVDRGMGTQYF